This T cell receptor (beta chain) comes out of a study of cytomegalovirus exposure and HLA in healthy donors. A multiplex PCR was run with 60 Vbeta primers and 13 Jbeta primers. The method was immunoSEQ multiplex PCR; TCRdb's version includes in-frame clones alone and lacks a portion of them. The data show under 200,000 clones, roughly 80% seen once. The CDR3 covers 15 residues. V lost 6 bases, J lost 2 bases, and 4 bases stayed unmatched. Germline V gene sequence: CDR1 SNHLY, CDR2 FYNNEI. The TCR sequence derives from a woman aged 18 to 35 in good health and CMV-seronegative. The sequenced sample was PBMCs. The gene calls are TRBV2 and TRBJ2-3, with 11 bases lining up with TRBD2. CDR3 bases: TGTGCCAGCAGGGGGACTAGCGGAAACACAGATACGCAGTATTTT. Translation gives CASRGTSGNTDTQYF.